This T cell receptor (beta chain) was retrieved from a study of sequential checkpoint blockade in melanoma. Method: immunoSEQ multiplex PCR; TCRdb's copy keeps in-frame clones and lacks some. The sample lists 10,000 to 15,000 clones, 26% seen once, with approximately 19% in the top ten. Treatment denoted: randomized to nivolumab then ipilimumab (arm A) or the reverse (arm B). CDR1 and CDR2 (germline): SGHRS, YFSETQ. The CDR3 spans 16 residues. V lost 3 bases, J lost 0 bases, and 10 bases lay in between. This sequence originates from a human donor with melanoma. The chain is built from TRBV5-1 and TRBJ1-6, with D perhaps TRBD1 (6 bases). Specimen: tumor tissue (inferred from file names), collected from a patient given nivolumab and ipilimumab in sequence. CDR3 DNA: TGCGCCAGCAGCTGGGGGCATAGCTCCTATAATTCACCCCTCCACTTT. It codes for CASSWGHSSYNSPLHF.